This record covers a single T cell receptor (beta chain). The sample originates from a study of blood T cell repertoires in COVID-19. About the study: Samples came from the United States, Italy and Spain, spanning acute and convalescent COVID-19.

V trimming: 6 bases; J trimming: 2 bases; junction bases outside the gene matches: 5. The CDR3 consists of 16 residues. From germline, CDR1 is SQVTM and CDR2 ANQGSEA. In the source study's methods: Counts of nucleated cells, estimated from reference gene primer amplification, were obtained. This table comes from immunoSEQ multiplex PCR, and its TCRdb copy is limited to in-frame clones, with some not included. V, J and clone size are those of that table, while D and trimming were read from the DNA. The table includes approximately 150,000 clones, 84% detected once. The origin of this receptor is an elderly woman with COVID-19, enrolled during active disease. The sequencing input was peripheral blood. The gene calls are TRBV29-1 and TRBJ2-6, with 12 nucleotides matching TRBD2. CDR3 coding DNA: TGCAGCGTCGGTGGACTAGCGGGGACTGGGGCCAACGTCCTGACTTTC. The encoded protein is CSVGGLAGTGANVLTF.